One sample yielded the 19 T cell receptor beta chains listed below, sequenced in a study of blood T cells in healthy people across ages. Next came a second PCR, run for about 6 to 12 cycles, which used a sample-barcoded 5' primer along with a J-beta primer mix. TCRdb analysed the 5' RACE reads with MiXCR anew, one entry per CDR3 protein. The sample holds 550,000 to 650,000 distinct CDR3 sequences, about a quarter seen once. This same sample was also taken into another study, of T cells of mothers and their children.

Sequencing was carried out using blood. These receptors were taken from a boy aged 2 to 10 in good health.

This chain uses TRBV3-1 with TRBJ2-7, with a possible D match to TRBD2 (5 bases). V lost 5 bases and J lost 7, with 18 bases in between. Per the germline V gene, CDR1 is LGHDT and CDR2 is YNNKEL (reference sequence). The CDR3 runs to 14 residues. The CDR3 spells CASSESSRTGEQYF. DNA for the CDR3: TGTGCCAGCAGCGAATCAAGCAGGACGGGGGAGCAGTACTTC.

This clonotype has just a few counts. This chain links TRBV7-9 with TRBJ2-1, with TRBD2 matching over 7 bases. CDR1 and CDR2 (germline): SEHNR, FQNEAQ (reference sequence). The V segment lost 3 bases and the J segment 5 bases; nucleotides outside the gene matches: 4. The CDR3 runs 14 residues. CDR3 DNA sequence: TGTGCCAGCAGCTTCGGGGGGAGAAACAATGAGCAGTTCTTC. Protein sequence: CASSFGGRNNEQFF.

About this clonotype: A much larger clone is a single base away; this may be a read error. The CDR3 DNA is TGTGCCGGCAGCCCGGGACTAGCGGTACAAGAGACCCAGTACTTC. This translates into CAGSPGLAVQETQYF. The chain joins TRBV7-9 to TRBJ2-5; 11 nucleotides align to TRBD2. Germline V CDR1 and CDR2: SEHNR, FQNEAQ (reference sequence). CDR3 size: 15 residues.

The chain carries TRBV12-3 or TRBV12-4 and TRBJ1-3; D uncertain. V lost 6 bases and J 2 bases, leaving 8 bases between the germline ends. The CDR3 length is 13 residues. For the CDR3, the DNA is TGTGCCAGCAGCTTTAAAGCTGGAAACACCATATATTTT. This codes for CASSFKAGNTIYF.

Only a few counts were recorded for this clonotype. This rearrangement joins TRBV15 to TRBJ2-5; possible D gene TRBD2, 5 bases. TRBJ2-1 explains the end of the DNA better; the J call may be wrong. Germline V lookup: CDR1 LNHNV, CDR2 YYDKDF (reference sequence). The CDR3 has 12 residues. The CDR3 region is CATSRSLEKQFF. In DNA form, the CDR3 reads TGTGCCACCAGCAGGTCACTAGAAAAGCAGTTCTTC.

The chain employs TRBV7-9 and TRBJ1-1, with D perhaps matching TRBD1 (5 bases). The CDR3 contains 13 residues. The V gene's germline CDR1 is SEHNR and CDR2 FQNEAQ (reference sequence). The V end lost 4 bases, the J end lost 11 bases, and 17 bases lay between the germline ends. The CDR3 spells CASSSGWGRWAFF. CDR3 nucleotides: TGTGCCAGCAGCTCGGGGTGGGGCCGATGGGCTTTCTTT.

This clonotype has only a few counts. The chain is built from TRBV29-1 and TRBJ2-6, with 8 bases that match TRBD2. V lost 6 bases, J lost 2 bases, and 3 bases stayed unmatched. CDR3 size: 14 residues. The germline CDR1 and CDR2 sequences are SQVTM and ANQGSEA. In nucleotides, the CDR3 is TGCAGCGTCGTCGGGGGGGCTGGGGCCAACGTCCTGACTTTC. This gives the protein CSVVGGAGANVLTF.

This clonotype was recorded a few times. The J gene is TRBJ1-2, the V gene TRBV5-1, with no clear D. V lost 0 bases to trimming and J lost 3 bases, with 6 bases between them. Germline CDR1 SGHRS, CDR2 YFSETQ. The CDR3 spans 13 residues. The CDR3 is CASSLVLDYGYTF. In nucleotides, the CDR3 is TGCGCCAGCAGCTTGGTTTTAGACTATGGCTACACCTTC.

The J gene is TRBJ2-7, the V gene TRBV6-2 or TRBV6-3, with D possibly matching TRBD1 (6 bases). Germline loops: CDR1 MNHEY, CDR2 SVGEGT. With 11 bases removed from V and 3 bases from J, the gap between germline ends came to 14 bases. This CDR3 contains 12 residues. The CDR3 coding sequence is TGTGCCGTACAGGGTTATGGCTACGAGCAGTACTTC. This codes for CAVQGYGYEQYF.

The chain combines TRBV9 with TRBJ1-2; D remains ambiguous. Trimming stripped 0 bases from V and 0 bases from J, with 9 bases between. Germline values: CDR1 SGDLS, CDR2 YYNGEE. The CDR3 covers 15 residues. The CDR3 here is CASSVAESPNYGYTF. In nucleotides, the CDR3 is TGTGCCAGCAGCGTAGCGGAGTCTCCTAACTATGGCTACACCTTC.

The J gene is TRBJ2-5, the V gene TRBV20-1; 14 bases are shared with TRBD2. V gave up 6 bases and J gave up 0 bases; unmatched junction bases: 12. In germline, CDR1 is DFQATT, CDR2 SNEGSKA (reference sequence). This CDR3 contains 18 residues. This CDR3 is CSAKPVGLAGAHQETQYF. CDR3 in DNA: TGCAGTGCGAAACCGGTGGGACTAGCGGGGGCCCACCAAGAGACCCAGTACTTC.

The chain joins TRBV7-2 to TRBJ1-1; a possible D gene is TRBD1 (5 bases). V was shortened by 5 bases and J by 10 bases, with 17 bases between the two germline ends. CDR3 length: 13 residues. The germline V gene encodes CDR1 SGHTA and CDR2 FQGNSA. The CDR3 nucleotides are TGTGCCAGCAGCCCTTGGTCTGGGGGTCGAGCTTTCTTT. Translated: CASSPWSGGRAFF.

The table lists this clonotype with a few counts. The V and J genes are TRBV7-8 and TRBJ2-1; TRBD2 matches 13 bases. With V trimmed by 3 bases and J by 7 bases, 18 bases remained unmatched. This CDR3 comprises 20 residues. Per the germline V gene, CDR1 is SGHVS and CDR2 is FQNEAQ. CDR3 sequence (DNA): TGTGCCAGCAGCTTCCGACTAAGTACTAGCGGGAGGGCCGGGGGGAATGAGCAGTTCTTC. Encoded protein: CASSFRLSTSGRAGGNEQFF.

This clonotype was seen a handful of times. V usage is TRBV30 and J usage is TRBJ2-1, with D hard to call. In germline, CDR1 is GTSNPN, CDR2 SVGIG (reference sequence). The CDR3 has 11 residues. Trimming took 0 bases from V and 10 from J, leaving 7 bases between them. CDR3 residues: CAWSVVTEQFF. For the CDR3, the DNA is TGTGCCTGGAGTGTCGTGACAGAGCAGTTCTTC.

This sequence joins TRBV7-7 and TRBJ1-1; D may be TRBD1 (6 bases). Looked up from germline, CDR1 is SSHAT and CDR2 is FNYEAQ (reference sequence). The CDR3 is 13 residues long. CDR3 protein: CACSRQENTEAFF. The CDR3 coding sequence is TGTGCTTGCAGCCGACAGGAAAACACTGAAGCTTTCTTT.

The chain employs TRBV12-3 or TRBV12-4 and TRBJ2-5; 12 nucleotides match TRBD2. This CDR3 comprises 18 residues. J gave up 2 bases and V 2 bases, and 9 bases lay outside the gene matches. CDR3 residues: CASSLRLAGGPGQETQYF. The CDR3 nucleotides are TGTGCCAGCAGTTTACGGCTAGCGGGAGGGCCGGGACAAGAGACCCAGTACTTC.

This clonotype was seen a handful of times. Likely a read error: the CDR3 ends without its conserved phenylalanine or tryptophan. This chain links TRBV5-6 with TRBJ1-1, with D perhaps TRBD1 (5 bases). This CDR3 region has 15 residues. V was clipped by 2 bases and J by 1 base, with 12 bases between them. Germline values: CDR1 SGHDT, CDR2 YYEEEE. CDR3 protein: CASSFRAAGNTEAFS. DNA of the CDR3: TGTGCCAGCAGCTTCAGGGCTGCGGGGAACACTGAAGCTTTCTCT.

This sequence joins TRBV20-1 and TRBJ2-1, with TRBD2 matching over 10 bases. This CDR3 is built from 14 residues. The V segment lost 3 bases and the J segment 7 bases; nucleotides outside the gene matches: 6. Germline loops: CDR1 DFQATT, CDR2 SNEGSKA (reference sequence). The CDR3 DNA reads TGCAGTGCTAGCTTCAGCGGGAGGGGGAATGAGCAGTTCTTC. Encoded protein: CSASFSGRGNEQFF.

The rearrangement joins TRBV12-3 or TRBV12-4 to TRBJ2-5; D may be TRBD1 or TRBD2 (5 bases each). The CDR3 covers 17 residues. Between the trimmed V and J ends, which lost 3 bases and 0 bases, there was a span of 17 bases. The CDR3 here is CASSLKGLGTYQETQYF. The CDR3 DNA is TGTGCCAGCAGTTTGAAGGGGTTGGGGACGTACCAAGAGACCCAGTACTTC.